The 15 T cell receptor beta chains presented below share a single source sample, sequenced in a study of blood T cell repertoires in COVID-19. Repertoires were generated with immunoSEQ multiplex PCR, while TCRdb's copy carries only in-frame clones and drops some. The table includes roughly 440,000 clones, 70% to 90% detected once. The source material was peripheral blood. Every receptor here comes from a woman aged 50 to 60 with COVID-19, enrolled during active disease.

The rearrangement uses TRBV27 and TRBJ2-1; TRBD2 agrees at 9 bases. Trimming took 11 bases from V and 10 from J; bases not matched to a gene: 15. This CDR3 spans 14 amino acids. Germline CDR1 and CDR2: MNHEY and SMNVEV (reference sequence). In DNA form, the CDR3 reads TGTGCCTCTAGCGAGGCGGGGGGGCCCGAGGAGCAGTTCTTC. Translating it yields CASSEAGGPEEQFF.

The chain recombines TRBV6-2 or TRBV6-3 with TRBJ1-6, with unresolved D. Germline values: CDR1 MNHEY, CDR2 SVGEGT. CDR3 size: 11 residues. V lost 5 bases and J lost 9, with 5 bases in between. The CDR3 loop reads CASSRSSPLHF. The CDR3 DNA follows: TGTGCCAGCAGTAGGAGTTCACCCCTCCACTTT.

V usage is TRBV11-3 and J usage is TRBJ2-2, with unresolved D. Looked up from germline, CDR1 is SGHNT and CDR2 is YENEEA. The germline V and J ends were trimmed by 0 bases and 4 bases, with 15 bases remaining between them. This CDR3 has 17 amino acids. CDR3 nucleotide sequence: TGTGCCAGCAGCTTAGATCCCCTGCGCGAAGCCACCGGGGAGCTGTTTTTT. This gives the protein CASSLDPLREATGELFF.

In DNA form, the CDR3 reads TGCGCCAGCAGCCAGCAGGCAGGGGGCCCACCCCTCCACTTT. Protein: CASSQQAGGPPLHF. J is TRBJ1-6 and V is TRBV4-1, with 8 nucleotides matching TRBD1. V gave up 3 bases and J gave up 11 bases; unmatched junction bases: 6. The CDR3 has 14 amino acids. Looked up from germline, CDR1 is MGHRA and CDR2 is YSYEKL.

This clone was recorded once. The V gene is TRBV7-9, the J gene TRBJ1-2; D gene uncertain. The CDR3 spans 15 residues. V lost 5 bases, J lost 7 bases, and 20 bases lay in between. Germline CDR1 SEHNR, CDR2 FQNEAQ (reference sequence). Here the CDR3 reads CASSPTRRSLRGYTF. The CDR3, as DNA: TGTGCCAGCAGCCCTACCAGGAGGTCCTTGCGTGGCTACACCTTC.

The rearrangement links TRBV11-2 to TRBJ2-3, with 8 bases aligning to TRBD2. After removal of 8 bases from V and 5 bases from J, the junction contained 24 bases not matched to a gene. CDR3 length: 19 amino acids. The V gene's germline CDR1 is SGHAT and CDR2 FQNNGV. The CDR3 DNA reads TGTGCCAGCTACGGGGGGGTAGCGGGCCTCCGGGCTCGTAAAGATACGCAGTATTTT. Its translation: CASYGGVAGLRARKDTQYF.

The genes are TRBV7-2 and TRBJ1-2, with TRBD1 matching 7 bases. The J segment lost 4 bases and the V segment lost 5 bases, leaving 7 bases of the junction unmatched. Germline CDR1 and CDR2: SGHTA and FQGNSA. The CDR3 is made up of 14 amino acids. Written as DNA, the CDR3 is TGTGCCAGCAGCCCCAACAGGGGCGGCTATGGCTACACCTTC. The encoded protein is CASSPNRGGYGYTF.

This sequence joins TRBV19 and TRBJ2-7; perhaps TRBD1 as D (6 bases). This CDR3 is built from 13 residues. Per germline, CDR1 LNHDA and CDR2 SQIVND (reference sequence). The germline V and J ends were trimmed by 9 bases and 2 bases, with 14 bases remaining between them. CDR3 DNA sequence: TGTGCCAGCTCCCGGGACAAAGCCTACGAGCAGTACTTC. It encodes CASSRDKAYEQYF.

J is TRBJ2-7 and V is TRBV7-9; 9 bases agree with TRBD1. Germline V lookup: CDR1 SEHNR, CDR2 FQNEAQ (reference sequence). The length of the CDR3 is 16 residues. J gave up 4 bases and V 4 bases, and 11 bases lay outside the gene matches. The CDR3 protein is CASSSATGTGKYEQYF. CDR3 nucleotides: TGTGCCAGCAGCTCCGCAACCGGGACAGGGAAGTACGAGCAGTACTTC.

The CDR3 coding sequence is TGTGCCACCAGTGACTCCGTAGCGGGGGTGCGAGAGACCCAGTACTTC. Translating it yields CATSDSVAGVRETQYF. The V gene is TRBV24-1, the J gene TRBJ2-5, with TRBD2 matching over 9 bases. CDR3 length: 16 amino acids. Losses at the gene ends were 4 bases for V and 4 bases for J; bases not matched to a gene: 9. Looked up from germline, CDR1 is KGHDR and CDR2 is SFDVKD.

This clone occurred once. This sequence joins TRBV5-5 and TRBJ2-3, with TRBD1 as a possible D gene (6 bases). Trimming left V 5 bases short and J 2 bases short, with 12 bases between. CDR3 length: 14 residues. Germline loops: CDR1 SGHKS, CDR2 YYEKEE (reference sequence). In DNA, the CDR3 is TGTGCCAGCAGTCCGACAGGAGACACAGATACGCAGTATTTT. The encoded protein is CASSPTGDTDTQYF.

A single count supports this clone. Other DNA sequences in this specimen translate into the identical CDR3. The V call is TRBV9, the J call TRBJ1-2; D gene unclear. V was trimmed by 7 bases and J by 2 bases, leaving 12 bases between them. CDR1 is SGDLS, CDR2 YYNGEE, per germline. CDR3 length: 13 residues. CDR3 protein: CASSVGGNYGYTF. The CDR3 DNA follows: TGTGCCAGCTCGGTTGGCGGAAACTATGGCTACACCTTC.

J is TRBJ2-7 and V is TRBV7-9; TRBD1 matches at 9 bases. The length of the CDR3 is 14 residues. After removal of 4 bases from V and 1 base from J, the junction contained 2 bases not matched to a gene. Per the germline V gene, CDR1 is SEHNR and CDR2 is FQNEAQ (reference sequence). The CDR3 region has the DNA TGTGCCAGCAGCTCACAGGGGGCTTCCTACGAGCAGTACTTC. Protein: CASSSQGASYEQYF.

Concerning this clone: Germline and junction disagree at one end, which may indicate a read error. The V gene is TRBV11-2, the J gene TRBJ2-7; D is unclear. The CDR3 loop spans 12 amino acids. The germline V gene has CDR1 SGHAT and CDR2 FQNNGV. CDR3 in amino acids: CASSIDAYEQYF. The DNA of the CDR3 is TGTGCCAGCAGCATAGACGCGTACGAGCAGTACTTC.

The chain has TRBV5-1 and TRBJ2-7; the D gene is possibly TRBD1 (6 bases). The CDR3 consists of 14 residues. Germline lookup yields CDR1 SGHRS and CDR2 YFSETQ. Deletions cut 4 bases from V and 0 bases from J, with 11 bases between. The CDR3 DNA reads as TGCGCCAGCAGCCTGGGACATAACTCCTACGAGCAGTACTTC. It is translated as CASSLGHNSYEQYF.